This section outlines one T cell receptor (beta chain) sequence together with its context. MiXCR, run by TCRdb on the 5' RACE reads, gives a single entry per CDR3 protein. Of over 85,000 distinct CDR3 sequences listed, 8.9% are singletons. This entry is derived from a study of T cells after yellow fever vaccination. V was trimmed by 5 bases and J by 2 bases, leaving 13 bases between them. CDR1 is SEHNR and CDR2 is FQNEAQ in the germline V gene (reference sequence). This CDR3 has 14 residues. This clonotype originated in a man aged 18 to 35 who received the YFV17D yellow fever vaccine. The specimen comprised CD8+ T cells not binding an NS4B(214-222) dextramer, sorted from PBMCs, sampled less than 16 days after the first yellow fever vaccination. The chain is built from TRBV7-9 and TRBJ2-7; D may be TRBD1 or TRBD2 (5 bases each). CDR3 DNA sequence: TGTGCCAGCAGCCTCCCTGGGGACCCCTACGAGCAGTACGTC. Protein product: CASSLPGDPYEQYV.